A selection of T cell receptor beta chains follows, all from one sample in a study of cytomegalovirus exposure and HLA in healthy donors. Measured with immunoSEQ multiplex PCR; TCRdb has only the in-frame clones, and not every one. The sample holds some 190,000 clones, 86% seen once. Sequencing used PBMCs. These receptors all come from a young man in good health and CMV-seropositive. The CDR3 runs from the conserved cysteine through the conserved F or W. A D gene is named only where the DNA matches it firmly.

d_gene,len,v_gene,CDR3aa
NA,13,TRBV11-2,CASSLEGPGSQFF
TRBD2,14,TRBV27,CATKRGDRSYEQYF
TRBD1,17,TRBV27,CASRQTWDRFMVETQYF
NA,13,TRBV2,CASRVVGTDTQYF
TRBD1,14,TRBV19,CASPRPGGGEKLFF
TRBD2,16,TRBV7-9,CASSWNSGASYNEQFF
TRBD1,16,TRBV11-3,CASSLGGQGRNGELFF
NA,13,TRBV9,CASSVGGSTEAFF
NA,17,TRBV7-9,CASSLGYRAASNQPQHF
TRBD1,17,TRBV5-1,CASKGSGSGTGNYEQYF
NA,17,TRBV7-6,CASSLATGPVFTGELFF
TRBD1,17,TRBV29-1,CSVEWWDRGRNTGELFF
TRBD1,15,TRBV7-3,CASSPRTGDGETQYF
NA,13,TRBV30,CAWSGGRGNTIYF
NA,18,TRBV25-1,CASSELTGSGAFQETQYF
NA,13,TRBV27,CASSPTGGFLEYF
TRBD2,16,TRBV9,CASSVAGGGNIYEQYF
TRBD2,16,TRBV11-2,CASSVILAGAGNEQFF
NA,14,TRBV6-5,CASSYSGGAEPQHF
NA,16,TRBV11-2,CASSLALGGLYNEQFF
NA,15,TRBV5-4,CASSLRGFGADTQYF
NA,13,TRBV7-2,CASIRALNTEAFF
TRBD1,13,TRBV6-5,CASTRDRGYEQYF
NA,15,TRBV9,CASSAVLAGANVLTF
NA,13,TRBV5-4,CASSLPGANEQFF
NA,14,TRBV9,CASSSGGYSYEQYF
NA,15,TRBV2,CASSEGSGLAGELFF
NA,14,TRBV7-9,CASSYPGPGDGYTF
NA,13,TRBV5-4,CASSFGLNQPQHF
TRBD2,17,TRBV7-6,CASSSPTSGGGTDTQYF
NA,11,TRBV18,CASTSGPEQYF
TRBD1,18,TRBV11-2,CASSLSGTAYPSGNTIYF
NA,11,TRBV7-2,CASSLTSEQYF
TRBD1,14,TRBV5-1,CASSLDRGGYGYTF
TRBD2,15,TRBV11-2,CASSFRTSGGETQYF
TRBD1,16,TRBV9,CASSVAPTGGSYEQYF
TRBD1,16,TRBV19,CASSIGGTAANEKLFF
TRBD2,15,TRBV5-6,CASSPAGTSGIEQYF
NA,13,TRBV19,CASQDLRGEKLFF
TRBD2,16,TRBV4-1,CASRRYIAGGRETQYF
NA,16,TRBV4-1,CASSQEERLSGNTIYF